This T cell receptor (beta chain) was recovered during a study of blood T cells in healthy people across ages. This clonotype showed up just a few times. Its antigen is currently unknown. Combining a sample-barcoded 5' primer with a J-beta primer mix, a second PCR ran for roughly 7 to 11 cycles. TCRdb processed the 5' RACE reads anew with MiXCR; each CDR3 protein has one entry. The profile shows some 1.7 million distinct CDR3 sequences, roughly 27% of them singletons. V lost 1 base and J 0 bases, leaving 11 bases between the germline ends. Germline CDR1 reads SNHLY; CDR2 reads FYNNEI. The CDR3 is 16 amino acids. General observations from the study: Leaving the PBMCs unsorted stopped any conclusive comparison of naive versus antigen-experienced cells.

This TCR derives from a woman aged 25 to 39 in good health. This chain uses TRBV2 with TRBJ2-3; D gene unclear. Sequenced: blood. The CDR3 DNA follows: TGTGCCAGCAGTGAAGGACGGTTCACTAGCACAGATACGCAGTATTTT. This codes for CASSEGRFTSTDTQYF.